Listed below are T cell receptor beta chains from one sample, sequenced in a study of T cells in Graves' hyperthyroidism and ophthalmopathy. TCRdb fed the multiplex PCR reads into MiXCR, producing one record per CDR3 protein. The repertoire consists of 350,000 to 450,000 distinct CDR3 sequences, with roughly 13% occurring once and the leading ten covering approximately 29%. The source material was blood. All receptors come from a middle-aged man with Graves' ophthalmopathy. Each CDR3 is given with its conserved first and last residue. The order of the fields is clone size, D gene, V gene, J gene, CDR3 DNA, CDR3 protein. The D gene is left open where the match is weak. Size is omitted from some rows. Given values are once, few, many or a class for expanded clones.

NA	NA	TRBV3-1	TRBJ2-5	TGTGCCAGCAGCCTCCGAGACTTACCGGGGGAGACCCAGTACTTC	CASSLRDLPGETQYF
many	TRBD1	TRBV3-1	TRBJ1-3	TGTGCCAGCAGCCCGTCGGGACAGTTACTCTCTGGAAACACCATATATTTT	CASSPSGQLLSGNTIYF
many	TRBD1	TRBV29-1	TRBJ1-1	TGCAGCGTTGTCTTCGGGGGGACAGGGGTCACTGAAGCTTTCTTT	CSVVFGGTGVTEAFF
NA	NA	TRBV4-1	TRBJ2-7	TGCGCCAGCAGCGCCCTGGGGGGCGACGGCTCCTACGAGCAGTACTTC	CASSALGGDGSYEQYF
many	NA	TRBV7-2	TRBJ2-7	TGTGCCAGCAGCTTGGATCCGGAGGGCTCCTACGAGCAGTACTTC	CASSLDPEGSYEQYF
many	NA	TRBV24-1	TRBJ2-7	TGTGCCACCAGTGATTTGGTCGGACGGGTAACCTACGAGCAGTACTTC	CATSDLVGRVTYEQYF
many	NA	TRBV3-1	TRBJ2-2	TGTGCCAGCAGCGAGACTAGTACCACCGGGGAGCTGTTTTTT	CASSETSTTGELFF
many	NA	TRBV3-1	TRBJ1-2	TGTGCCAGCAGCTTCTTAAGAGGACAGCGGGACTATGGCTACACCTTC	CASSFLRGQRDYGYTF
many	TRBD1	TRBV7-2	TRBJ1-5	TGTGCCAGCAGACCAGGGACAGGCCATCAGCCCCAGCATTTT	CASRPGTGHQPQHF
few	NA	TRBV4-1	TRBJ2-7	TGCGCCAGCAGCCCTACCGCAGGGTCAGGGGAGCAGTACTTC	CASSPTAGSGEQYF
many	TRBD2	TRBV5-6	TRBJ2-1	TGTGCCAGCAGCATAACCACTAGCGGGAGGCGCAATGAGCAGTTCTTC	CASSITTSGRRNEQFF
many	NA	TRBV7-8	TRBJ2-7	TGTGCCAGCACCCTCGGGGACTCCTCCTACGAGCAGTACTTC	CASTLGDSSYEQYF
many	NA	TRBV15	TRBJ2-1	TGTGCCACCAGCAGAGACCGCAGGCCACAAACGGAGCAGTTCTTC	CATSRDRRPQTEQFF
many	NA	TRBV6-2/TRBV6-3	TRBJ1-1	TGTGCCAGCAGTTACTCGCGGGGGGGCAGACCCACTGAAGCTTTCTTT	CASSYSRGGRPTEAFF
many	TRBD2	TRBV28	TRBJ2-7	TGTGCCAGCAGTTTAGGACTAGCGGGTACCTCCTACGAGCAGTACTTC	CASSLGLAGTSYEQYF
NA	NA	TRBV19	TRBJ1-1	TGTGCCAGTAGTATAGAAGGGCAGGGAGCAGCTTTCTTT	CASSIEGQGAAFF
many	NA	TRBV27	TRBJ2-7	TGTGCCAGCAGTGGGAAAAGGGGGTTGCCCTACGAGCAGTACTTC	CASSGKRGLPYEQYF
NA	NA	TRBV6-5	TRBJ2-7	TGTGCCAGCAGTTACTCGCCAGGGACAAATGCCGCGCAGTACTTC	CASSYSPGTNAAQYF
many	TRBD1	TRBV11-3	TRBJ2-5	TGTGCCAGCAGCTACACCGGGACAGGTTTGCGAGAGACCCAGTACTTC	CASSYTGTGLRETQYF
many	NA	TRBV5-8	TRBJ2-3	TGTGCCAGCAGCTTTCGGTCGGATACGCAGTATTTT	CASSFRSDTQYF
NA	NA	TRBV15	TRBJ2-7	TGTGCCACCAGCAGAGATCCGGGTTCCTACGAGCAGTACTTC	CATSRDPGSYEQYF
many	TRBD1	TRBV7-9	TRBJ1-1	TGTGCCAGCAGCTCGGGACAGGGAGAGAACACTGAAGCTTTCTTT	CASSSGQGENTEAFF
many	NA	TRBV29-1	TRBJ2-7	TGCAGCGTTGGGTTGGGTTTTTACGAGCAGTACTTC	CSVGLGFYEQYF
many	NA	TRBV11-2	TRBJ1-1	TGTGCCAGCAGCTTAGATGTAGGAAAAGCTTTCTTT	CASSLDVGKAFF
NA	TRBD2	TRBV7-6	TRBJ2-5	TGTGCCAGCAGCGCCGGGACTAGCGGGAGTCGGGAGACCCAGTACTTC	CASSAGTSGSRETQYF
NA	NA	TRBV5-1	TRBJ2-4	TGCGCCAGCAGCGGCACGGGCCCGGGCATTCAGTACTTC	CASSGTGPGIQYF
many	NA	TRBV3-1	TRBJ2-2	TGTGCCAGCACCTCCGGGACCCCCAGTTACACCGGGGAGCTGTTTTTT	CASTSGTPSYTGELFF
NA	TRBD2	TRBV11-2	TRBJ2-7	TGTGCCAGCAGCTTAGTTGCGGGAGGGCCCGGGACCTACAATGAGCAGTACTTC	CASSLVAGGPGTYNEQYF